Listed below are T cell receptor beta chains from one sample, sequenced in a study of cytomegalovirus exposure and HLA in healthy donors. Libraries were prepared by immunoSEQ multiplex PCR; TCRdb keeps only in-frame clonotypes and omits some of them. The sample lists 150,000 to 200,000 clones, approximately 81% occurring once. Sequenced material: PBMCs. These receptors all stem from a man aged 30 to 39 in good health and CMV-seropositive. Each CDR3 is given with its conserved first and last residue. Fields, in order: CDR3 length, clone size, D gene, J gene, V gene, CDR3 protein, CDR3 DNA. A D gene is named only where the DNA matches it firmly. Expanded clones are given a class, and other clones once, few, many or no size at all.

15 | - | TRBD1 | TRBJ1-2 | TRBV10-3 | CAISSIGDSLYGYTF | TGTGCCATCAGTTCGATCGGGGACAGCCTCTATGGCTACACCTTC
15 | - | TRBD1 | TRBJ1-5 | TRBV6-6 | CASRTDRGNGQPQHF | TGTGCCAGCAGGACTGACAGGGGAAATGGTCAGCCCCAGCATTTT
17 | - | - | TRBJ1-2 | TRBV9 | CASSASSGSGINYGYTF | TGTGCCAGCAGCGCCAGCTCGGGCTCAGGGATTAACTATGGCTACACCTTC
14 | - | - | TRBJ2-2 | TRBV6-5 | CASSQRWGEWELFF | TGTGCCAGCAGTCAAAGGTGGGGCGAGTGGGAGCTGTTTTTT
14 | - | - | TRBJ2-3 | TRBV7-3 | CASSLGQSTDTQYF | TGTGCCAGCAGCCTCGGACAGAGCACAGATACGCAGTATTTT
13 | - | - | TRBJ2-7 | TRBV2 | CASIAWVPYEQYF | TGTGCCAGCATAGCTTGGGTTCCCTACGAGCAGTACTTC
14 | - | TRBD1 | TRBJ1-5 | TRBV25-1 | CASSGTGRGQPQHF | TGTGCCAGCAGTGGGACAGGGAGAGGTCAGCCCCAGCATTTT
15 | once | TRBD1 | TRBJ1-2 | TRBV5-4 | CASSPRDRDNYGYTF | TGTGCCAGCAGCCCCCGGGACAGGGATAACTATGGCTACACCTTC
15 | - | - | TRBJ1-5 | TRBV6-5 | CASSRGHLSNQPQHF | TGTGCCAGCAGCAGGGGACACCTTAGCAATCAGCCCCAGCATTTT
14 | few | TRBD1 | TRBJ1-2 | TRBV7-8 | CASSLDWTGFGYTF | TGTGCCAGCAGCTTAGATTGGACAGGGTTTGGCTACACCTTC
11 | - | - | TRBJ2-7 | TRBV20-1 | CSAIGVIGRRF | TGCAGTGCTATAGGGGTTATAGGGCGACGGTTC